This TCR beta chain was documented in a study of cytomegalovirus exposure and HLA in healthy donors. On this clone: Its antigen is unknown.

Study-wide results and caveats: In a later analysis, first-cohort TCR clusters were found to tend to co-occur in the 90 to 150 validation repertoires. There were over 150 TCR beta chains listed as cytomegalovirus-associated. Among the CMV-associated chains, a few were confirmed in vitro as specific for CMV antigens.

CDR3 size: 15 residues. Germline assignment: CDR1 SGHNT and CDR2 YYREEE (reference sequence). V gave up 4 bases and J gave up 3 bases; unmatched junction bases: 10. TCRdb keeps only in-frame clones here, not all; method: immunoSEQ multiplex PCR. Among roughly 330,000 clones, roughly 90% were seen once, and the ten largest hold 1% to 1.5%. The chain links TRBV5-4 to TRBJ2-7; 7 bases line up with TRBD2. The sequenced sample consisted of PBMCs. The source is a woman in her twenties or thirties in good health and CMV-seropositive. The CDR3 here is CASSHGTMNLYEQYF. DNA for the CDR3: TGTGCCAGCAGCCACGGGACTATGAATCTCTACGAGCAGTACTTC. Combining the CDR3 with reference TRBV5-4 and TRBJ2-7 gives the whole variable domain ETGVTQSPTHLIKTRGQQVTLRCSSQSGHNTVSWYQQALGQGPQFIFQYYREEENGRGNFPPRFSGLQFPNYSSELNVNALELDDSALYLCASSHGTMNLYEQYFGPGTRLTVT.